This T cell receptor beta chain was observed in a study of blood T cell repertoires in COVID-19. On the study more broadly: Both acute and convalescent COVID-19 samples were obtained from the United States, Italy and Spain.

The age range of participants was about 18 to 89 years, with residence in about two dozen US areas. Trimming stripped 3 bases from V and 8 bases from J, with 17 bases between. The CDR3 is made up of 14 amino acids. CDR1 is SGHKS and CDR2 is YYEKEE in the germline V gene (reference sequence). TCRdb's table, derived via immunoSEQ multiplex PCR, lists solely in-frame clones and lacks some. The profile shows about 250,000 clones, 70% to 90% of them singletons. The material sequenced was PBMCs or T cells enriched from blood (not recorded which). This rearrangement joins TRBV5-5 to TRBJ1-2; the D gene is possibly TRBD1 (6 bases). The source is a woman between 50 and 59 years old who had been exposed to COVID-19. CDR3 nucleotide sequence: TGTGCCAGCAGCTCTACTCCGACAGGTTGGGGCTACACCTTC. It specifies CASSSTPTGWGYTF. Supplemented by reference TRBV5-5 and TRBJ1-2, the full variable domain reads DAGVTQSPTHLIKTRGQQVTLRCSPISGHKSVSWYQQVLGQGPQFIFQYYEKEERGRGNFPDRFSARQFPNYSSELNVNALLLGDSALYLCASSSTPTGWGYTFGSGTRLTVV.